These 26 T cell receptor beta chains were sequenced from one sample in a study of identical twins. A single record per CDR3 protein comes from TCRdb applying MiXCR to the 5' RACE reads. The top ten clones hold around 1.8% of a sample with about 220,000 distinct CDR3 sequences, 7.5% of them seen once. The same data also contributed to another study, on yellow fever vaccine responses in identical twins.

Sequencing used memory (CD45RO+) T cells sorted from blood. Receptor source: a woman younger than 35 in good health.

Many counts were recorded for this clonotype. The chain employs TRBV15 and TRBJ1-5; 7 nucleotides match TRBD1. Germline CDR1 reads LNHNV; CDR2 reads YYDKDF (reference sequence). The ends lost 5 bases at V and 5 bases at J; junction bases unmatched: 9. The CDR3 is made up of 15 amino acids. In nucleotides, the CDR3 is TGTGCCACCAGCCCTGACCTTACAGGGGATCAGCCCCAGCATTTT. This sequence encodes CATSPDLTGDQPQHF.

This clonotype was observed a handful of times. V is TRBV28 and J is TRBJ2-4; D gene ambiguous. With 5 bases removed from V and 1 base from J, the gap between germline ends came to 6 bases. CDR3 length: 13 residues. Germline values: CDR1 MDHEN, CDR2 SYDVKM. CDR3 protein: CASSADAKNIQYF. The CDR3 coding sequence is TGTGCCAGCAGTGCGGACGCCAAAAACATTCAGTACTTC. Full variable domain (rest looked up from reference TRBV28 and TRBJ2-4): DVKVTQSSRYLVKRTGEKVFLECVQDMDHENMFWYRQDPGLGLRLIYFSYDVKMKEKGDIPEGYSVSREKKERFSLILESASTNQTSMYLCASSADAKNIQYFGAGTRLSVL.

This clonotype was counted a few times. CDR3 DNA sequence: TGTGCCAGCAGTGAGGGGGCGAAGGTTAGCAATCAGCCCCAGCATTTT. Amino acids: CASSEGAKVSNQPQHF. The V call is TRBV2, the J call TRBJ1-5, with D possibly being TRBD1 (6 bases). Germline CDR1 SNHLY, CDR2 FYNNEI. V was clipped by 3 bases and J by 0 bases, with 12 bases between them. CDR3 length: 16 amino acids.

This clonotype was found many times. The chain combines TRBV5-6 with TRBJ2-2; TRBD1 matches 9 bases. CDR1 SGHDT and CDR2 YYEEEE come from the germline V gene. This CDR3 comprises 16 residues. V dropped 0 bases and J dropped 5; count of bases not matched to a gene: 5. The CDR3 protein is CASSLGWDRATGELFF. The DNA of the CDR3 is TGTGCCAGCAGCTTGGGCTGGGACAGGGCGACCGGGGAGCTGTTTTTT.

The chain employs TRBV20-1 and TRBJ1-5; maybe TRBD1 (5 bases). V lost 1 base and J lost 4, with 11 bases in between. In germline, CDR1 is DFQATT, CDR2 SNEGSKA (reference sequence). This CDR3 is 14 amino acids long. The CDR3 loop reads CSARGGGGNQPQHF. CDR3 bases: TGCAGTGCTAGAGGGGGCGGGGGAAATCAGCCCCAGCATTTT.

The table lists this clonotype with many counts. The rearrangement uses TRBV11-2 and TRBJ2-3; TRBD2 matches 10 bases. After removal of 5 bases from V and 5 bases from J, the junction contained 13 bases not matched to a gene. There are 17 residues in the CDR3. Germline CDR1 SGHAT, CDR2 FQNNGV. CDR3 region: CASSLLITSGIQDTQYF. CDR3 nucleotide sequence: TGTGCCAGCAGCCTATTAATTACTAGCGGGATTCAAGATACGCAGTATTTT.

This clonotype occurred many times. The chain combines TRBV29-1 with TRBJ2-2; a weak D match, TRBD1 (6 bases). From germline, CDR1 is SQVTM and CDR2 ANQGSEA. The CDR3 extends over 13 amino acids. The V end was cut by 3 bases, the J end by 6 bases, with 11 bases between. The CDR3 here is CSVDRSGAGELFF. In DNA form, the CDR3 reads TGCAGCGTTGATCGTTCAGGGGCCGGGGAGCTGTTTTTT.

The genes are TRBV11-1 and TRBJ2-1, with D perhaps TRBD2 (6 bases). The ends were cut back, 3 bases at V and 0 bases at J, with 18 bases in the middle. Germline V lookup: CDR1 SGHAT, CDR2 FQDESV (reference sequence). The length of the CDR3 is 18 residues. The CDR3 loop reads CASSLPPKYGSSYNEQFF. In DNA form, the CDR3 reads TGTGCCAGCAGCTTGCCACCGAAGTACGGGAGCTCCTACAATGAGCAGTTCTTC.

At least ten counts were recorded for this clonotype. The V call is TRBV7-9, the J call TRBJ2-5, with D possibly called TRBD1 or TRBD2 (5 bases each). The CDR3 is 14 amino acids. Trimming removed 2 bases from V and 5 bases from J, with 12 bases in between. Germline CDR1 is SEHNR and CDR2 is FQNEAQ (reference sequence). CDR3 sequence (DNA): TGTGCCAGCAGCTTAAGAGGGGCGGTGGAGACCCAGTACTTC. Its translation: CASSLRGAVETQYF.

This clonotype has ten or more counts. The CDR3 protein is CATSDPSGRALDEQFF. The CDR3, as DNA: TGTGCCACCAGTGATCCTAGCGGGAGGGCCCTCGATGAGCAGTTCTTC. J is TRBJ2-1 and V is TRBV24-1; TRBD2 matches 12 bases. Germline lookup yields CDR1 KGHDR and CDR2 SFDVKD. V lost 3 bases to trimming and J lost 8 bases; unmatched junction nucleotides: 7. The CDR3 runs to 16 residues.

This chain's CDR3 is CASSYDRGLYEQYF. The CDR3 DNA follows: TGTGCCAGCAGCTACGACAGGGGGCTCTACGAGCAGTACTTC. V usage is TRBV5-6 and J usage is TRBJ2-7; 10 bases agree with TRBD1. This CDR3 spans 14 amino acids. Germline loops: CDR1 SGHDT, CDR2 YYEEEE. Losses at the gene ends were 3 bases for V and 3 bases for J; bases not matched to a gene: 3.

The chain has TRBV28 and TRBJ2-6; D not resolved. CDR3 length: 16 residues. Germline V lookup: CDR1 MDHEN, CDR2 SYDVKM. Deletions cut 5 bases from V and 0 bases from J, with 11 bases between. For the CDR3, the DNA is TGTGCCAGCAGTGGCGGCACCTCCTCTGGGGCCAACGTCCTGACTTTC. Its protein is CASSGGTSSGANVLTF.

This clonotype was counted ten times or more. The chain links TRBV3-1 to TRBJ2-7; the D is unclear. From germline, CDR1 is LGHDT and CDR2 YNNKEL (reference sequence). The CDR3 contains 15 residues. V lost 0 bases and J 3 bases, leaving 12 bases between the germline ends. CDR3 region: CASSQDLARFYEQYF. CDR3 DNA sequence: TGTGCCAGCAGCCAAGATCTGGCGAGGTTCTACGAGCAGTACTTC.

Comments on this clonotype: One junction end does not reproduce the germline sequence, and a read error may be involved. The chain carries TRBV20-1 and TRBJ2-7; 8 bases agree with TRBD2. Per germline, CDR1 DFQATT and CDR2 SNEGSKA (reference sequence). The CDR3 is 15 residues long. The CDR3 is CSSRGRLAGTYEQYF. Here the CDR3 DNA reads TGCAGTTCTAGAGGTCGGCTAGCGGGCACCTACGAGCAGTACTTC.

This clonotype came up a few times. The J gene is TRBJ1-2, the V gene TRBV12-3 or TRBV12-4; the D is unclear. The CDR3 totals 12 residues. Trimming stripped 2 bases from V and 5 bases from J, with 6 bases between. The CDR3 DNA sequence: TGTGCCAGCAGTTTACGAGAATATGGCTACACCTTC. Protein: CASSLREYGYTF.

This clonotype was counted only a few times. The chain couples TRBV4-3 to TRBJ1-1; D possibly corresponds to TRBD1 (5 bases). The CDR3 has 14 amino acids. The V end lost 0 bases, the J end lost 8 bases, and 13 bases lay between the germline ends. The germline gives CDR1 LGHNA, CDR2 YSLEER. The CDR3: CASSQDPRAEEAFF. Written as DNA, the CDR3 is TGCGCCAGCAGCCAAGATCCCAGGGCTGAAGAAGCTTTCTTT.

The V call is TRBV4-3, the J call TRBJ2-1; 7 bases fit TRBD2. The CDR3 consists of 19 residues. Germline-derived CDR1 and CDR2 are LGHNA and YSLEER. The V gene end was trimmed by 1 base and the J gene end by 8 bases; junction bases not matched to a gene: 20. CDR3 coding DNA: TGCGCCAGCAGCCAAGCATTTCCGTATCAAGGACTAGGGTCCCATGAGCAGTTCTTC. This translates into CASSQAFPYQGLGSHEQFF.

This clonotype was detected only a few times. The chain combines TRBV6-1 with TRBJ2-7; perhaps TRBD1 as D (5 bases). CDR1 is MNHNS and CDR2 is SASEGT in the germline V gene. The CDR3 loop spans 15 amino acids. Trimming removed 1 base from V and 3 bases from J, with 13 bases in between. The CDR3: CASSEVWQGGYEQYF. DNA for the CDR3: TGTGCCAGCAGTGAAGTATGGCAGGGTGGCTACGAGCAGTACTTC.

This chain links TRBV14 with TRBJ1-2; D remains unclear. Looked up from germline, CDR1 is SGHDN and CDR2 is FVKESK. V lost 1 base, J lost 4 bases, and 7 bases lay in between. This CDR3 has 13 amino acids. This CDR3 reads CASSQVISYGYTF. CDR3 DNA: TGTGCCAGCAGCCAAGTGATCAGCTATGGCTACACCTTC.

In its sample, this clonotype was seen a few times. The chain uses TRBV20-1 and TRBJ2-2; a weak D match, TRBD2 (5 bases). CDR3 length equals 14 residues. Trimming stripped 3 bases from V and 2 bases from J, with 10 bases between. Germline lookup yields CDR1 DFQATT and CDR2 SNEGSKA (reference sequence). Written as DNA, the CDR3 is TGCAGTGCTAGCCGGGAAATAAACACCGGGGAGCTGTTTTTT. Its protein is CSASREINTGELFF.

This clonotype was detected many times. The chain joins TRBV7-2 to TRBJ2-2, with TRBD2 as a possible D gene (5 bases). V was pared by 5 bases and J by 4 bases, with 14 bases between. From germline, CDR1 is SGHTA and CDR2 FQGNSA. The CDR3 contains 15 residues. The CDR3 loop reads CASSPREGGTGELFF. The CDR3 region has the DNA TGTGCCAGCAGCCCCCGGGAAGGCGGCACCGGGGAGCTGTTTTTT.

The chain has TRBV7-2 and TRBJ2-1; TRBD1 agrees at 9 bases. Germline V gene sequence: CDR1 SGHTA, CDR2 FQGNSA. The ends lost 7 bases at V and 2 bases at J; junction bases unmatched: 3. CDR3 length: 14 residues. The CDR3 sequence: CASTRDRAYNEQFF. In nucleotides, the CDR3 is TGTGCCAGCACCCGGGACAGGGCCTACAATGAGCAGTTCTTC.

The chain links TRBV7-9 to TRBJ1-2; D call uncertain. The CDR3 length is 15 residues. Germline lookup yields CDR1 SEHNR and CDR2 FQNEAQ (reference sequence). The V and J ends lost 2 bases and 4 bases respectively, with 14 bases between them. The CDR3 sequence is CASSLSGRQVYGYTF. The CDR3 DNA follows: TGTGCCAGCAGCTTATCTGGTCGCCAGGTCTATGGCTACACCTTC.

This chain connects TRBV25-1 to TRBJ2-2, with 7 bases aligning to TRBD1. The ends lost 7 bases at V and 3 bases at J; junction bases unmatched: 5. Germline V gene data show CDR1 as MGHDK and CDR2 as SYGVNS. The length of the CDR3 is 14 residues. CDR3 region: CASTRQGDTGELFF. For the CDR3, the DNA is TGTGCCAGCACCAGACAGGGCGACACCGGGGAGCTGTTTTTT.

The chain recombines TRBV7-3 with TRBJ2-3; 12 positions match TRBD2. V shed 2 bases and J 3 bases; nucleotides not matched to a gene: 3. The CDR3 totals 16 residues. The germline CDR1 and CDR2 sequences are SGHTA and FQGTGA. DNA for the CDR3: TGTGCCAGCAGCTTAGGACTAGCGGGGCGTACAGATACGCAGTATTTT. This sequence encodes CASSLGLAGRTDTQYF.

This clonotype was observed a handful of times. This rearrangement joins TRBV4-2 to TRBJ2-3; 8 bases map to TRBD2. Trimming at V came to 0 bases and at J to 2 bases, leaving 7 bases not matched to a gene. Germline CDR1 and CDR2: LGHNA and YNFKEQ. The CDR3 runs 17 residues. For the CDR3, the DNA is TGTGCCAGCAGCCAAGATCGGGGGGGAGACTCCACAGATACGCAGTATTTT. Translating gives CASSQDRGGDSTDTQYF.